The rows below give T cell receptor beta chains drawn from one sample of a study of T cells in Graves' hyperthyroidism and ophthalmopathy. Each CDR3 protein is one row after TCRdb ran MiXCR on the multiplex PCR reads. The data show hundreds of thousands of distinct CDR3 sequences, about 20% seen once. The sequenced sample consisted of blood. These receptors were taken from a man aged 40-50 years with Graves' ophthalmopathy. Both conserved end residues are part of each CDR3. D genes are given only for firm matches. The size entry is marked missing in some rows and otherwise reads once, few, many or a size class.

cdr3_aa cdr3_nt v_call d_call j_call clone_size
CATFHRDPSRNEQFF TGTGCCACCTTTCACCGGGACCCATCAAGGAATGAGCAGTTCTTC TRBV13 . TRBJ2-1 many
CASSLGMNTGELFF TGCGCCAGCAGCTTAGGGATGAACACCGGGGAGCTGTTTTTT TRBV5-1 . TRBJ2-2 many
CASSQVESARKGYTF TGTGCCAGCAGCCAAGTAGAGTCAGCGAGGAAAGGCTACACCTTC TRBV3-1 . TRBJ1-2 .
CASALRGRETQYF TGCGCCAGCGCTTTGCGGGGTCGGGAGACCCAGTACTTC TRBV5-1 . TRBJ2-5 .
CASSQDHQTGGQPQHF TGTGCCAGCAGCCAAGATCATCAGACAGGGGGGCAGCCCCAGCATTTT TRBV14 TRBD1 TRBJ1-5 .
CASSLMGTLGTDTQYF TGTGCCAGCAGCTTAATGGGAACCCTGGGCACAGATACGCAGTATTTT TRBV11-2 . TRBJ2-3 many
CAISEVSGGGHTEAFF TGTGCCATCAGTGAGGTCTCAGGGGGGGGTCACACTGAAGCTTTCTTT TRBV10-3 TRBD1 TRBJ1-1 .
CATPWGSENTGELFF TGTGCCACCCCCTGGGGTTCTGAAAACACCGGGGAGCTGTTTTTT TRBV7-9 . TRBJ2-2 many
CASSLQAVVEETQYF TGTGCCAGCAGCCTGCAAGCCGTGGTGGAAGAGACCCAGTACTTC TRBV9 . TRBJ2-5 few
CSARTFANTGELFF TGCAGTGCGAGGACTTTCGCGAACACCGGGGAGCTGTTTTTT TRBV20-1 . TRBJ2-2 few
CASRVTLWTEAFF TGTGCCAGTAGAGTTACATTGTGGACTGAAGCTTTCTTT TRBV19 . TRBJ1-1 .
CSARDRRLASYNEQFF TGCAGTGCTAGAGATCGGAGGCTAGCCTCCTACAATGAGCAGTTCTTC TRBV20-1 . TRBJ2-1 few
CASSLGSGGPANTGELFF TGTGCCAGCAGCTTAGGATCGGGGGGGCCCGCGAACACCGGGGAGCTGTTTTTT TRBV7-9 TRBD2 TRBJ2-2 .
CASSLAGWNTEAFF TGTGCCAGCAGCTTAGCAGGGTGGAACACTGAAGCTTTCTTT TRBV7-2 . TRBJ1-1 .
CSARYRDRGYGYTF TGCAGTGCTAGATACCGGGACAGGGGCTATGGCTACACCTTC TRBV20-1 TRBD1 TRBJ1-2 many
CASSSISTEGQPQHF TGTGCCAGCAGCTCAATCTCGACGGAGGGGCAGCCCCAGCATTTT TRBV28 . TRBJ1-5 many
CASSEDLLASSYNEQFF TGTGCCAGCAGCGAGGACCTACTCGCTAGCTCCTACAATGAGCAGTTCTTC TRBV7-9 . TRBJ2-1 few
CASSRRPGRTYEQYF TGTGCCAGCAGCCGACGTCCGGGACGGACCTACGAGCAGTACTTC TRBV7-9 . TRBJ2-7 .
CASSQQENTEAFF TGTGCCAGCAGCCAACAGGAGAACACTGAAGCTTTCTTT TRBV28 . TRBJ1-1 many
CASSYNYRTGNGYAF TGTGCCAGCAGTTATAATTACCGGACAGGGAACGGCTACGCCTTC TRBV6-5 TRBD1 TRBJ1-2 .
CASSFSGEGQPQHF TGTGCCAGCAGCTTTTCAGGGGAAGGGCAGCCCCAGCATTTT TRBV13 . TRBJ1-5 .
CASSLNSGSTGELFF TGTGCCAGCAGCTTAAATAGCGGGAGCACCGGGGAGCTGTTTTTT TRBV7-9 TRBD2 TRBJ2-2 .
CASSISPGTGNEQFF TGTGCCAGCAGCATCTCCCCGGGGACGGGGAATGAGCAGTTCTTC TRBV9 . TRBJ2-1 few
CASSYGQAEAFF TGTGCCAGCAGTTACGGACAGGCTGAAGCTTTCTTT TRBV6-2/TRBV6-3 TRBD1 TRBJ1-1 many